The 29 T cell receptor beta chains given below trace back to one sample, sequenced in a study of monozygotic twins with inflammatory bowel disease. Following a re-call of the 5' RACE reads, TCRdb has one entry per CDR3 protein and lacks DNA. The listing contains 420,000 or so distinct CDR3 sequences. The sequenced material came from blood. Receptors were obtained from a human donor with ulcerative colitis or Crohn's disease, or a healthy co-twin of an affected twin (not recorded which).

The CDR3 spells CASSLSWAGEQYF. The chain joins TRBV7-6 to TRBJ2-7; lacking DNA, the TRBD1 call made by TCRdb goes unchecked. CDR3 length: 13 residues. Germline V gene data show CDR1 as SGHVS and CDR2 as FNYEAQ.

The genes are TRBV6-1 and TRBJ1-5. There are 15 residues in the CDR3. Germline values: CDR1 MNHNS, CDR2 SASEGT. CDR3 sequence reads: CASNNPPGLNQPQHF.

The genes are TRBV4-1 and TRBJ1-2. Germline values: CDR1 MGHRA, CDR2 YSYEKL. This CDR3 comprises 12 residues. This CDR3 reads CASSQEEYGYTF.

The chain employs TRBV20-1 and TRBJ1-2; the TRBD1 assignment by TCRdb is unverifiable without DNA. Germline CDR1 reads DFQATT; CDR2 reads SNEGSKA (reference sequence). CDR3 length equals 13 residues. The CDR3 reads CSARNQQVNGYTF.

The chain carries TRBV21-1 and TRBJ2-5; TCRdb gives TRBD2 as the D gene, but with no DNA this cannot be confirmed. TRBV21-1 is a documented pseudogene. There are 16 residues in the CDR3. CDR3 region: CASSGSAGGHEGTQYF.

The gene calls are TRBV9 and TRBJ2-3; TCRdb proposes TRBD1, but this gene call is untestable without DNA. CDR1 and CDR2 from the germline V gene are SGDLS and YYNGEE. CDR3 size: 15 residues. The CDR3 sequence: CASSVDIRAEDTQYF. Full variable domain (remainder filled in from reference TRBV9 and TRBJ2-3): DSGVTQTPKHLITATGQRVTLRCSPRSGDLSVYWYQQSLDQGLQFLIQYYNGEERAKGNILERFSAQQFPDLHSELNLSSLELGDSALYFCASSVDIRAEDTQYFGPGTRLTVL.

J is TRBJ2-1 and V is TRBV7-3; the TRBD2 assignment by TCRdb is unverifiable without DNA. The CDR3 is 14 amino acids. CDR1 and CDR2 (germline): SGHTA, FQGTGA. The CDR3 reads CASSFSGRNDEQFF.

The rearrangement joins TRBV5-1 to TRBJ2-5; TCRdb outputs TRBD2, but without DNA this stays unchecked. This CDR3 is 16 amino acids long. Germline-derived CDR1 and CDR2 are SGHRS and YFSETQ. CDR3 residues: CASSLGLSTFQETQYF. The variable domain in full, completed from reference TRBV5-1 and TRBJ2-5, reads KAGVTQTPRYLIKTRGQQVTLSCSPISGHRSVSWYQQTPGQGLQFLFEYFSETQRNKGNFPGRFSGRQFSNSRSEMNVSTLELGDSALYLCASSLGLSTFQETQYFGPGTRLLVL.

The genes are TRBV3-1 and TRBJ2-1. CDR3 length equals 13 residues. The germline V gene has CDR1 LGHDT and CDR2 YNNKEL (reference sequence). CDR3 protein: CASSQDRLTARFF.

The gene calls are TRBV19 and TRBJ1-1. CDR3 length: 14 residues. Germline loops: CDR1 LNHDA, CDR2 SQIVND (reference sequence). CDR3 region: CASSMKRPYTEAFF.

The rearrangement links TRBV12-3 or TRBV12-4 to TRBJ2-1; TCRdb proposes TRBD2, but this gene call is untestable without DNA. There are 14 residues in the CDR3. Here the CDR3 reads CASSPASSRGEQFF.

The J gene is TRBJ2-3, the V gene TRBV6-1; the D call of TRBD1 rests on TCRdb alone, since no DNA is present to check it. The CDR3 covers 14 residues. Germline CDR1 MNHNS, CDR2 SASEGT. The CDR3 spells CASRWTLFTDTQYF.

The genes are TRBV7-8 and TRBJ2-7; TCRdb's D gene call, TRBD2, goes unchecked for lack of DNA. The CDR3 totals 13 residues. From germline, CDR1 is SGHVS and CDR2 FQNEAQ. This CDR3 is CASRRRVRNEQYF.

The V gene is TRBV5-1, the J gene TRBJ2-2; the D gene TCRdb calls, TRBD1, cannot be checked with no DNA. The germline V gene has CDR1 SGHRS and CDR2 YFSETQ. The CDR3 spans 15 residues. The CDR3: CASSDGHGFTGELFF. The whole variable domain, filled in from reference TRBV5-1 and TRBJ2-2, reads KAGVTQTPRYLIKTRGQQVTLSCSPISGHRSVSWYQQTPGQGLQFLFEYFSETQRNKGNFPGRFSGRQFSNSRSEMNVSTLELGDSALYLCASSDGHGFTGELFFGEGSRLTVL.

The rearrangement links TRBV5-4 to TRBJ2-4; the D call from TCRdb, TRBD2, cannot be confirmed without DNA. Germline V gene sequence: CDR1 SGHNT, CDR2 YYREEE (reference sequence). The CDR3 contains 15 residues. This chain's CDR3 is CASSWGLAEKNIQYF.

This chain connects TRBV28 to TRBJ2-1; TCRdb gives TRBD2 as the D gene, but with no DNA this cannot be confirmed. This CDR3 region has 15 residues. Germline-derived CDR1 and CDR2 are MDHEN and SYDVKM. CDR3 sequence reads: CASTSSGREYNEQFF.

V is TRBV21-1 and J is TRBJ2-7; TCRdb lists TRBD2, though no DNA is available to test this call. TRBV21-1 is labeled a pseudogene. The CDR3 covers 16 residues. This CDR3 is CALKGQETSGFYEQYF.

The rearrangement joins TRBV7-2 to TRBJ2-1; TCRdb selects TRBD1, and the lack of DNA leaves this call unchecked. This CDR3 has 16 amino acids. The germline CDR1 and CDR2 sequences are SGHTA and FQGNSA. CDR3 amino acids: CASSLRRQGSINEQFF.

This rearrangement joins TRBV30 to TRBJ1-5. This CDR3 comprises 13 residues. Germline V gene sequence: CDR1 GTSNPN, CDR2 SVGIG (reference sequence). CDR3: CAWSTNSNQPQHF.

The chain carries TRBV5-1 and TRBJ2-3; TCRdb gives TRBD2 as the D gene, but with no DNA this cannot be confirmed. CDR3 size: 16 residues. The V gene's germline CDR1 is SGHRS and CDR2 YFSETQ. The CDR3 sequence: CASSQGLVDNTDTQYF.

The chain employs TRBV19 and TRBJ1-1; TCRdb's D call, TRBD1, is unchecked because there is no DNA. This CDR3 comprises 15 residues. Germline loops: CDR1 LNHDA, CDR2 SQIVND (reference sequence). CDR3 loop: CASSIQTGGGTEAFF.

The chain has TRBV24-1 and TRBJ2-5; TCRdb outputs TRBD1, but without DNA this stays unchecked. CDR1 and CDR2 (germline): KGHDR, SFDVKD. The CDR3 is 15 residues long. The CDR3 reads CATSDPGTGGETQYF.

V usage is TRBV28 and J usage is TRBJ2-7; TCRdb reports TRBD2, a call that lacks DNA to check it against. Germline assignment: CDR1 MDHEN and CDR2 SYDVKM. CDR3 length: 13 amino acids. The CDR3 reads CAVRTTNTYEQYF. Filled out from reference TRBV28 and TRBJ2-7, the complete variable domain reads DVKVTQSSRYLVKRTGEKVFLECVQDMDHENMFWYRQDPGLGLRLIYFSYDVKMKEKGDIPEGYSVSREKKERFSLILESASTNQTSMYLCAVRTTNTYEQYFGPGTRLTVT.

This rearrangement joins TRBV5-4 to TRBJ2-2; TCRdb's assignment of TRBD1 cannot be checked, as there is no DNA. This CDR3 has 16 amino acids. Germline CDR1 SGHNT, CDR2 YYREEE (reference sequence). CDR3 sequence reads: CASSLVASGGTGELFF.

The chain uses TRBV2 and TRBJ1-1. This CDR3 is 13 amino acids long. Germline-derived CDR1 and CDR2 are SNHLY and FYNNEI. CDR3 sequence: CASNGVMNTEAFF. The whole variable domain, filled in from reference TRBV2 and TRBJ1-1, reads EPEVTQTPSHQVTQMGQEVILRCVPISNHLYFYWYRQILGQKVEFLVSFYNNEISEKSEIFDDQFSVERPDGSNFTLKIRSTKLEDSAMYFCASNGVMNTEAFFGQGTRLTVV.

The CDR3 reads CASSHVKEGTEAFF. This chain uses TRBV4-2 with TRBJ1-1. The V gene's germline CDR1 is LGHNA and CDR2 YNFKEQ. CDR3 size: 14 residues.

The chain uses TRBV20-1 and TRBJ2-3; TCRdb indicates TRBD2, and absent DNA this call remains unverified. There are 15 residues in the CDR3. Germline V gene data show CDR1 as DFQATT and CDR2 as SNEGSKA (reference sequence). The CDR3 region is CSATGLAGVVDTQYF.

The chain is built from TRBV3-1 and TRBJ2-7; TCRdb selects TRBD1, and the lack of DNA leaves this call unchecked. This CDR3 has 16 amino acids. Germline values: CDR1 LGHDT, CDR2 YNNKEL (reference sequence). CDR3 region: CASSQVRVGQFYEQYF.

The chain joins TRBV9 to TRBJ2-7; as DNA is missing, the TRBD1 call by TCRdb cannot be tested. Per germline, CDR1 SGDLS and CDR2 YYNGEE. This CDR3 region has 14 residues. The chain's CDR3 is CASSVDPGVGEQYF.